Detailed here is one T cell receptor beta chain. The clone's antigen remains unknown. The input lacks base qualities; no much larger clone sits a single base away. This entry is derived from a study of OX40 agonist ivuxolimab in advanced cancers. Turning to the overall study: Ivuxolimab was an agonistic, fully human IgG2 monoclonal antibody directed against OX40 (CD134), a costimulatory receptor. The paper describes the monotherapy dose-escalation part (N of about 57 patients) of the phase I trial of ivuxolimab. Of the roughly 52 patients in dose escalation, around 20 had hepatocellular carcinoma, some 15 had melanoma, 9 had renal cell carcinoma and 9 had head and neck cancer. Partial responses were achieved by three dose-escalation patients, of whom one had hepatocellular carcinoma and two had cutaneous melanoma. The point of sequencing TCRbeta in the periphery was to test whether ivuxolimab changed TCR sequence diversity and drove clonal T-cell expansion. Prior anti-PD-1, anti-PD-L1 or anti-CTLA-4 therapy was permitted, and checkpoint inhibitors had been received by roughly 42% of dose-escalation patients. In the dose-escalation cohort, roughly 82% of patients were male, and the mean age was roughly 60 years with a range of roughly 20 to 79. Intravenous ivuxolimab was administered to patients every 2 weeks at six dose levels: 0.01, 0.1, 0.3, 1.5, 3 and 10 mg/kg. Study-wide conclusions, independent of this receptor: In the 0.1-3.0 mg/kg groups, partial responders were among the patients with the lowest normalized peripheral clonal expansion, particularly in CD8+ T cells. Which antigens the clonally expanded peripheral T cells were specific for was not determined. Low levels of normalized T-cell clonal expansion were also shown by some nonresponding patients. At doses from 0.1 to 3.0 mg/kg, clonal expansion was seen in both CD4+ and CD8+ blood T cells between baseline and week 6. After ivuxolimab, expanded clones were on average more numerous among CD8+ T cells than among CD4+ T cells.

For sequencing of the TCRbeta CDR3 region, genomic DNA was extracted from the sorted cells. The immunoSEQ Assay was used for sequencing of TCRbeta CDR3 regions. TCRdb took over this immuneACCESS table, retaining in-frame rearrangements with V and J assigned. Such tables are incomplete; in checked studies, under half of the missing clones stem from an unresolved V gene, and the remainder is unexplained. The sample records more than 55,000 clones, approximately 80% of which are singletons. The ten largest make up roughly 6.5% of the sample. The CDR3 has 15 amino acids, counting the end cysteine and phenylalanine. CDR3 DNA is the only sequence kept; it has 45 bases, read in frame from the first base. The germline V gene (reference sequence) provides CDR1 MNHEY and CDR2 SMNVEV. Cut back by 11 bases and 1 base, the V and J ends lie 20 bases apart. The trial excluded patients who had a history of autoimmune disease or who were on systemic immunosuppression. Peripheral blood for TCR sequencing was collected from all dose cohorts at baseline, on cycle 4 day 1, and on cycle 7 day 1. The samples were taken from a phase I, first-in-human, multicenter, open-label dose-escalation trial of ivuxolimab. Adults with locally advanced or metastatic head and neck squamous cell, hepatocellular, melanoma or renal cell carcinoma were enrolled in the trial. Before TCR sequencing, CD4+ T cells and CD8+ T cells from peripheral blood were sorted into separate populations.

The chain was built from TRBV27 and TRBJ2-5; the D gene is unclear. Here the sequenced sample was CD4+ or CD8+ T cells sorted from blood, taken in a trial of the OX40 agonist ivuxolimab. This TCR derives from an adult with an advanced solid tumor such as melanoma, head and neck, liver or kidney cancer. The CDR3 region has the sequence CASSAIPRTQETQYF. The DNA sequence is TGTGCCTCCAGTGCGATCCCCCGAACCCAAGAGACCCAGTACTTC.